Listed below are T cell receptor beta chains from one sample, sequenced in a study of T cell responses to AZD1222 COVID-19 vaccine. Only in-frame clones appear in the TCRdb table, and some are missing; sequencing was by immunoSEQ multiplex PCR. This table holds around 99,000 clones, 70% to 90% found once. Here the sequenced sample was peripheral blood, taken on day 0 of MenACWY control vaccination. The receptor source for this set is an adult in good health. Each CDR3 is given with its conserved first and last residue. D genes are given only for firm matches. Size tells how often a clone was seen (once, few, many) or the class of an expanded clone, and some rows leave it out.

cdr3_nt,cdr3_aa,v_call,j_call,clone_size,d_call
TGTGCCAGCAGCCCGCTGAAAACTAATGAAAAACTGTTTTTT,CASSPLKTNEKLFF,TRBV9,TRBJ1-4,medium-sized,NA
TGTGCCAGCGGGCAGGGACAAGAGACCCAGTACTTC,CASGQGQETQYF,TRBV28,TRBJ2-5,NA,NA
TGTGCCAGCAGGACGAACCGGGACAGGGGGCCGGATTCACCCCTCCACTTT,CASRTNRDRGPDSPLHF,TRBV28,TRBJ1-6,NA,TRBD1
TGTGCCAGCAGCGTTGAAGGCGCGACTCTCCACACAGATACGCAGTATTTT,CASSVEGATLHTDTQYF,TRBV7-8,TRBJ2-3,NA,NA
TGTGCCAGCAGTTACTCGGGGTCGGGCAGGTGGTACACCTTC,CASSYSGSGRWYTF,TRBV6-5,TRBJ1-2,once,NA
TGTGCCAGCAGTTACTCTTCAGGGGCTCGCGGCTACACCTTC,CASSYSSGARGYTF,TRBV6-6,TRBJ1-2,NA,NA
TGTGCCAGCCGTCGGCTGGCTACAGATACGCAGTATTTT,CASRRLATDTQYF,TRBV25-1,TRBJ2-3,NA,NA
TGTGCCAGTAGTATTAGCAGCTCCTATTCACCCCTCCACTTT,CASSISSSYSPLHF,TRBV19,TRBJ1-6,once,NA
TGTGCCAGCAGCACCTCCAGGGGACTTTTCTATGGCTACACCTTC,CASSTSRGLFYGYTF,TRBV7-6,TRBJ1-2,NA,NA
TGTGCCAGCAGTTTCACGGGGCTCGGCAATCAGCCCCAGCATTTT,CASSFTGLGNQPQHF,TRBV28,TRBJ1-5,few,NA
TGTGCCTGGACTAGGACAGGGGCAGGAAAACTGTTTTTT,CAWTRTGAGKLFF,TRBV30,TRBJ1-4,NA,TRBD1
TGTGCCAGTAGTATCGGGCCGGGTAACTATGGCTACACCTTC,CASSIGPGNYGYTF,TRBV19,TRBJ1-2,NA,NA
TGCGCCAGCAGCCCAATGGGGAGGAGAGGGTACAATGAGCAGTTCTTC,CASSPMGRRGYNEQFF,TRBV23-1,TRBJ2-1,NA,NA
TGTGCCAGCAGTTTCTATGGGGAGCAGTACTTC,CASSFYGEQYF,TRBV28,TRBJ2-7,NA,NA
TGTGCCAGCAGCTTGGGTAGATTTCGTTACAATGAGCAGTTCTTC,CASSLGRFRYNEQFF,TRBV5-5,TRBJ2-1,NA,NA
TGTGCCAGCAGTTACCCGGGACAGAGCTCCTACAATGAGCAGTTCTTC,CASSYPGQSSYNEQFF,TRBV6-2/TRBV6-3,TRBJ2-1,NA,TRBD1
TGTGCCAGCTCACCATTCTTATTACGAGGGCTAGCTACAGACGATGAGCAGTTCTTC,CASSPFLLRGLATDDEQFF,TRBV18,TRBJ2-1,NA,NA
TGTGCCATCAATAACGGTTTATCCTACAATGAGCAGTTCTTC,CAINNGLSYNEQFF,TRBV10-3,TRBJ2-1,NA,NA
TGTGCCAGCAGTGTGGGGGGGCGGCTTGAAGCTTTCTTT,CASSVGGRLEAFF,TRBV5-4,TRBJ1-1,NA,NA
TGTGCCAGCAGCGCACGTCGGGGAGAGCCCCAGCATTTT,CASSARRGEPQHF,TRBV7-2,TRBJ1-5,once,NA
TGTGCCAGTAGTATACTCCTTTCCCGTGGTGGAACGCAGTATTTT,CASSILLSRGGTQYF,TRBV19,TRBJ2-3,NA,NA
TGTGCCACCAGCAGAGATCAGGCCTCTTCACCCCTCCACTTT,CATSRDQASSPLHF,TRBV15,TRBJ1-6,NA,NA
TGTGCCAGCGTCGCCTCAGGGGACGCCTATAATTCACCCCTCCACTTT,CASVASGDAYNSPLHF,TRBV28,TRBJ1-6,NA,NA
TGTGCCAGCAGTTCGCTCTCTAACACTGAAGCTTTCTTT,CASSSLSNTEAFF,TRBV6-5,TRBJ1-1,NA,NA
TGTGCCAGCAGCTTCCAGACAGCATTAAACTATGGCTACACCTTC,CASSFQTALNYGYTF,TRBV5-8,TRBJ1-2,once,NA
TGTGCCAGCAGCTCCAGGGGGAACACTGAAGCTTTCTTT,CASSSRGNTEAFF,TRBV9,TRBJ1-1,NA,NA
TGTGCCAGTAGGTCGGGCGATTGGAATTCACCCCTCCACTTT,CASRSGDWNSPLHF,TRBV19,TRBJ1-6,NA,NA
TGTGCCAGCAGTCAAGGGACTAGCGGGAGCGATGAGCAGTTCTTC,CASSQGTSGSDEQFF,TRBV6-4,TRBJ2-1,NA,TRBD2
TGTGCCAGCAGAAGGCCGGGACTAGCGGGCAATGAGCAGTTCTTC,CASRRPGLAGNEQFF,TRBV11-2,TRBJ2-1,NA,TRBD2
TGTGCCAGCAGCTTAGGGCAGGGGGCGGTCTACGAGCAGTACTTC,CASSLGQGAVYEQYF,TRBV7-2,TRBJ2-7,NA,TRBD1
TGTGCTAGCACCCCTCTCGGGTTGAACACTGAAGCTTTCTTT,CASTPLGLNTEAFF,TRBV7-7,TRBJ1-1,NA,NA
TGCGCCAGCAGAAGGGGAGAGTCTGGAAACACCATATATTTT,CASRRGESGNTIYF,TRBV5-1,TRBJ1-3,once,NA
TGTGCCAGCAGCTGGACAGTCGGTACTGAAGCTTTCTTT,CASSWTVGTEAFF,TRBV5-5,TRBJ1-1,once,NA
TGTGCCACCAGTGAGGCCACAAATACAGATACGCAGTATTTT,CATSEATNTDTQYF,TRBV24-1,TRBJ2-3,NA,NA
TGTGCCTACGCGGAGACAGGGAGGGGACAGCCCCAGCATTTT,CAYAETGRGQPQHF,TRBV30,TRBJ1-5,NA,TRBD1
TGTGCCAGCAGCCAAGGGACAGGGACCCTTTACACTGAAGCTTTCTTT,CASSQGTGTLYTEAFF,TRBV3-1/TRBV3-2,TRBJ1-1,few,TRBD1
TGTGCCAGTAGCATAGGGGCCTACAGGGGATCCGGGGAGCTGTTTTTT,CASSIGAYRGSGELFF,TRBV19,TRBJ2-2,NA,TRBD1
TGTGCCAGCAGAACAGGAGACACAGGCTACACCTTC,CASRTGDTGYTF,TRBV12-3/TRBV12-4,TRBJ1-2,once,NA